The clone carrying this TCR beta chain was observed a handful of times. What it recognizes is unknown. It was via CD45RO/CCR7/CD25/CD127/CD95/CD27 that CD4+ naive, central memory, regulatory and stem cell-like memory cells were sorted. The data originate from a study of beta chain features in type 1 diabetes. Study-wide results and caveats: Resolution of whether HLA type affects TCRB rearrangement was not achieved here. Patients with Type 1 diabetes showed moderately but significantly shorter TCRB CDR3s in all four CD4+ subsets.

The CDR3 is 15 residues long. Germline V gives CDR1 SGHRS, CDR2 YFSETQ. Trimming took off 0 bases at V and 2 bases at J, with 12 bases between the two ends. The isolated RNA, all of it, was reverse transcribed, so expressed TCRB transcripts were what got sequenced. Sequencing used immunoSEQ multiplex PCR; TCRdb keeps in-frame clones, though not all of them. The repertoire includes about 620,000 clones, less than 20% of them detected once, and around 0.095% sits in the top ten. The rearrangement uses TRBV5-1 and TRBJ2-7; D may match TRBD1 or TRBD2 (7 bases each). The sample taken for sequencing was naive CD4+ T cells from blood. The receptor's source is a man aged 18 to 35 in good health. The CDR3 reads CASSLGQGLTYEQYF. The CDR3 DNA follows: TGCGCCAGCAGCTTGGGACAGGGACTAACCTACGAGCAGTACTTC.